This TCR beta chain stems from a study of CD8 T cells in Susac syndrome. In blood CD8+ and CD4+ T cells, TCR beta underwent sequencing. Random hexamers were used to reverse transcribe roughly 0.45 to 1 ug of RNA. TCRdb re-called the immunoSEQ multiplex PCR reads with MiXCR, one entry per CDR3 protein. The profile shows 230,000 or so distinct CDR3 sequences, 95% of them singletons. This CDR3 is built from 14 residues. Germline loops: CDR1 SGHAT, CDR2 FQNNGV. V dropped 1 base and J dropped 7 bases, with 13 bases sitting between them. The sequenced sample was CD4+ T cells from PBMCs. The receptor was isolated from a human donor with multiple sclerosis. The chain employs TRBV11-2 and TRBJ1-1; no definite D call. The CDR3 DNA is TGTGCCAGCAGCTTAGGGGGTTTGTCCGTTGAAGCTTTCTTT. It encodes CASSLGGLSVEAFF.